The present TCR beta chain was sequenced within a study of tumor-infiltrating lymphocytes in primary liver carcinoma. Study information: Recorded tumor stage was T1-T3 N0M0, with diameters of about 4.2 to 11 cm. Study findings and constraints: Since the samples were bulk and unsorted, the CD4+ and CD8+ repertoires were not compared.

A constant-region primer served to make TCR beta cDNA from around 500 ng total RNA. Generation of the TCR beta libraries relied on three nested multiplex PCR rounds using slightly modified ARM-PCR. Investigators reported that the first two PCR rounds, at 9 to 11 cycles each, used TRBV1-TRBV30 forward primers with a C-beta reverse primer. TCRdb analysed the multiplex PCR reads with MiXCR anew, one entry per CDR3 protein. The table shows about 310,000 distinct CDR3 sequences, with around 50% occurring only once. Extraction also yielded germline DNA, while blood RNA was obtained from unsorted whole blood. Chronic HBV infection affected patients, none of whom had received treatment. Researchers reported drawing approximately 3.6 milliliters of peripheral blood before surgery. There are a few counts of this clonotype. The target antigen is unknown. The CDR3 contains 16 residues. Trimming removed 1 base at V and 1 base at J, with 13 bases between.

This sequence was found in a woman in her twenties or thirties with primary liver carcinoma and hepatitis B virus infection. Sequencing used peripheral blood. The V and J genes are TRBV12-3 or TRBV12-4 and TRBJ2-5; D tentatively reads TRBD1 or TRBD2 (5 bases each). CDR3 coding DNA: TGTGCCAGCAGTTTAGGGGGGAAAGGGGCCCAAGAGACCCAGTACTTC. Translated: CASSLGGKGAQETQYF.